These 23 T cell receptor beta chains share one sample of origin, sequenced in a study of memory CD4+ T cells and cytomegalovirus serostatus. Assay used: immunoSEQ multiplex PCR; TCRdb lists only in-frame clones, some missing. This sample has under 100,000 clones, with 80% found just once. Single viable CD3+CD4+CD8-CD45RO+ cells were sorted as the memory CD4+ T cells. The specimen was memory CD4+ T cells from blood. The receptors here all came from an adult in good health and CMV-seronegative.

The rearrangement uses TRBV9 and TRBJ2-7, with 9 bases that match TRBD2. Per the germline V gene, CDR1 is SGDLS and CDR2 is YYNGEE. This CDR3 has 15 amino acids. V gave up 0 bases and J gave up 2 bases; unmatched junction bases: 3. Here the CDR3 DNA reads TGTGCCAGCAGCGTAGATCCTAGCGGGACCTACGAGCAGTACTTC. It encodes CASSVDPSGTYEQYF.

The J gene is TRBJ1-2, the V gene TRBV2, with D maybe TRBD1 (6 bases). V was trimmed by 3 bases and J by 8 bases, leaving 16 bases between them. The CDR3 totals 14 residues. Per germline, CDR1 SNHLY and CDR2 FYNNEI. The CDR3 DNA reads as TGTGCCAGCAGTGACGGGGGGGGCGCTGGAGGCTACACCTTC. Its protein is CASSDGGGAGGYTF.

The chain is built from TRBV10-3 and TRBJ1-1; D may be TRBD1 (5 bases). The CDR3 has 11 amino acids. Trimming took off 7 bases at V and 8 bases at J, with 11 bases between the two ends. Germline loops: CDR1 ENHRY, CDR2 SYGVKD. The CDR3 here is CAITDGGEAFF. The DNA of the CDR3 is TGTGCCATCACCGACGGGGGGGAAGCTTTCTTT.

Details on this clone: Possible read error: a much larger clone is one base away. The J gene is TRBJ2-7, the V gene TRBV6-5; D is perhaps TRBD1 (6 bases). Trimming left V 2 bases short and J 2 bases short, with 10 bases between. CDR3 size: 14 residues. CDR1 MNHEY and CDR2 SVGAGI come from the germline V gene. CDR3 sequence: CASSYGAGAYEQYF. The DNA for the CDR3 is TGTGCCAGCAGTTACGGGGCAGGGGCCTACGAGCAGTACTTC.

The rearrangement uses TRBV6-4 and TRBJ1-2, with 7 nucleotides matching TRBD1. Losses at the gene ends were 0 bases for V and 8 bases for J; bases not matched to a gene: 6. Germline V CDR1 and CDR2: MRHNA, SNTAGT. CDR3 size: 14 residues. Here the CDR3 reads CASSDSWRGHGYTF. The CDR3 DNA reads TGTGCCAGCAGTGACTCTTGGAGGGGGCACGGCTACACCTTC.

The J gene is TRBJ2-5, the V gene TRBV19, with 10 positions matching TRBD1. The CDR3 has 15 residues. The trim removed 3 bases at V and 5 bases at J, leaving 6 bases unmatched. Germline V gives CDR1 LNHDA, CDR2 SQIVND (reference sequence). CDR3 coding DNA: TGTGCCAGTAGTATGGGACAGGGGAGGGTGGAGACCCAGTACTTC. Protein product: CASSMGQGRVETQYF.

The chain is built from TRBV7-6 and TRBJ2-3; D is ambiguous. V gave up 2 bases and J gave up 5 bases, with 11 bases separating them. This CDR3 has 14 amino acids. CDR1 SGHVS and CDR2 FNYEAQ come from the germline V gene. CDR3 residues: CASSLSAERDTQYF. DNA of the CDR3: TGTGCCAGCAGCTTATCGGCAGAGAGAGATACGCAGTATTTT.

The chain recombines TRBV7-6 with TRBJ1-5; TRBD1 might be the D (5 bases). The CDR3 has 16 residues. V was trimmed by 1 base and J by 0 bases, leaving 10 bases between them. Germline CDR1 is SGHVS and CDR2 is FNYEAQ. DNA for the CDR3: TGTGCCAGCAGCTTAGAGGGGTATCTTAGCAATCAGCCCCAGCATTTT. Its protein product is CASSLEGYLSNQPQHF.

The rearrangement links TRBV5-1 to TRBJ1-2; 7 positions agree with TRBD1. Losses at the gene ends were 2 bases for V and 8 bases for J; bases not matched to a gene: 6. Germline values: CDR1 SGHRS, CDR2 YFSETQ. The CDR3 is made up of 13 amino acids. CDR3 DNA: TGCGCCAGCAGCTTTGACAGGGCGGACGGCTACACCTTC. Translating gives CASSFDRADGYTF.

The chain joins TRBV7-2 to TRBJ1-1; D is uncertain. Between the trimmed V and J ends, which lost 4 bases and 8 bases, there was a span of 8 bases. The CDR3 runs 11 residues. CDR1 and CDR2 from the germline V gene are SGHTA and FQGNSA. CDR3 coding DNA: TGTGCCAGCAGCTGGACGGGGGAAGCTTTCTTT. Translating it yields CASSWTGEAFF.

V is TRBV15 and J is TRBJ2-5; possible D gene TRBD2, 5 bases. This CDR3 region has 14 residues. V shed 1 base and J shed 5 bases, with 11 bases lying between them. Germline lookup yields CDR1 LNHNV and CDR2 YYDKDF (reference sequence). The CDR3 here is CATSRVGSLETQYF. CDR3 in DNA: TGTGCCACCAGCAGAGTAGGGAGTCTGGAGACCCAGTACTTC.

The chain links TRBV19 to TRBJ2-1, with 9 bases aligning to TRBD2. From germline, CDR1 is LNHDA and CDR2 SQIVND (reference sequence). CDR3 length equals 14 residues. V dropped 6 bases and J dropped 6; count of bases not matched to a gene: 6. The CDR3 nucleotides are TGTGCCAGTAGGGGGCGGGGGGGCGTCAATGAGCAGTTCTTC. It codes for CASRGRGGVNEQFF.

This chain connects TRBV12-5 to TRBJ2-2; D is ambiguous. V dropped 5 bases and J dropped 4 bases, with 2 bases sitting between them. The CDR3 length is 11 residues. Germline-derived CDR1 and CDR2 are LGHNT and FRNRAP. CDR3 sequence reads: CASGGTGELFF. CDR3 nucleotide sequence: TGTGCTAGTGGTGGCACCGGGGAGCTGTTTTTT.

This clone was seen only once. One junction end does not reproduce the germline sequence, and a read error may be involved. This chain connects TRBV7-7 to TRBJ2-5; D assignment may be TRBD1 or TRBD2 (7 bases each). Germline V gives CDR1 SSHAT, CDR2 FNYEAQ (reference sequence). There are 16 residues in the CDR3. CDR3 amino acids: CASSYSGTAGQETQYF. The CDR3 bases are TGTGCTAGCAGCTATTCCGGGACAGCGGGACAAGAGACCCAGTACTTC.

This chain joins TRBV19 and TRBJ1-2; tentative D call: TRBD1 (5 bases). The V gene lost 3 bases and the J gene lost 7 bases, with 15 bases spanning the gap. CDR1 LNHDA and CDR2 SQIVND come from the germline V gene (reference sequence). This CDR3 comprises 14 residues. The CDR3 DNA reads as TGTGCCAGTAGTATCCCCAGCAGGGATGGTGGCTACACCTTC. This sequence encodes CASSIPSRDGGYTF.

The J gene is TRBJ2-1, the V gene TRBV7-3, with 9 bases fitting TRBD2. The ends lost 2 bases at V and 4 bases at J; junction bases unmatched: 3. Germline V gene sequence: CDR1 SGHTA, CDR2 FQGTGA. This CDR3 comprises 15 residues. CDR3 sequence reads: CASSLAGGVYNEQFF. CDR3 DNA: TGTGCCAGCAGCTTAGCGGGGGGGGTATACAATGAGCAGTTCTTC.

The chain links TRBV5-1 to TRBJ1-6, with 8 bases matching TRBD1. V dropped 0 bases and J dropped 10; count of bases not matched to a gene: 6. Germline-derived CDR1 and CDR2 are SGHRS and YFSETQ. CDR3 length: 15 amino acids. The CDR3, as DNA: TGCGCCAGCAGCTTGGGACAGGGGATTGGGTCACCCCTCCACTTT. It codes for CASSLGQGIGSPLHF.

The rearrangement uses TRBV9 and TRBJ1-3; 12 bases match TRBD1. CDR1 is SGDLS and CDR2 is YYNGEE in the germline V gene. This CDR3 contains 17 residues. V lost 2 bases and J lost 5; bases outside the gene matches: 8. The CDR3: CASSVTGTGGARNTIYF. For the CDR3, the DNA is TGTGCCAGCAGCGTGACCGGGACAGGGGGCGCGAGAAACACCATATATTTT.

This clone was seen a handful of times. The chain joins TRBV2 to TRBJ1-4; maybe TRBD1 (5 bases). The germline V gene has CDR1 SNHLY and CDR2 FYNNEI. The CDR3 totals 12 residues. Trimming took 10 bases from V and 8 from J, leaving 14 bases between them. The CDR3 sequence: CATGTVREKLFF. As DNA, the CDR3 is TGTGCCACTGGGACGGTCAGGGAAAAACTGTTTTTT.

The CDR3 loop reads CASSPDSLNTEAFF. The DNA of the CDR3 is TGTGCCAGCAGCCCGGACTCTCTGAACACTGAAGCTTTCTTT. The chain couples TRBV7-9 to TRBJ1-1; D remains unclear. The CDR3 loop spans 14 amino acids. Germline CDR1 SEHNR, CDR2 FQNEAQ (reference sequence). The germline V and J ends were trimmed by 5 bases and 0 bases, with 10 bases remaining between them.

The chain couples TRBV2 to TRBJ1-2, with TRBD1 matching over 7 bases. J gave up 0 bases and V 8 bases, and 3 bases lay outside the gene matches. Germline CDR1 and CDR2: SNHLY and FYNNEI. The CDR3 length is 13 residues. CDR3 bases: TGTGCCAGCCAAGGGACAGCTAACTATGGCTACACCTTC. It encodes CASQGTANYGYTF.

The chain carries TRBV4-2 and TRBJ2-1, with 15 bases fitting TRBD2. The V gene end was trimmed by 3 bases and the J gene end by 4 bases; junction bases not matched to a gene: 7. CDR3 length equals 18 residues. Germline V CDR1 and CDR2: LGHNA, YNFKEQ. This chain's CDR3 is CASSQGTSGGPVYNEQFF. The CDR3 DNA reads as TGTGCCAGCAGCCAGGGGACTAGCGGGGGGCCAGTATACAATGAGCAGTTCTTC.

V usage is TRBV11-2 and J usage is TRBJ1-6; 7 bases line up with TRBD1. V trimming: 7 bases; J trimming: 7 bases; junction bases outside the gene matches: 7. CDR3 length equals 14 residues. Germline CDR1 SGHAT, CDR2 FQNNGV. DNA of the CDR3: TGTGCCAGCAAACGGGGGACAGAAAATTCACCCCTCCACTTT. Translated, it gives CASKRGTENSPLHF.